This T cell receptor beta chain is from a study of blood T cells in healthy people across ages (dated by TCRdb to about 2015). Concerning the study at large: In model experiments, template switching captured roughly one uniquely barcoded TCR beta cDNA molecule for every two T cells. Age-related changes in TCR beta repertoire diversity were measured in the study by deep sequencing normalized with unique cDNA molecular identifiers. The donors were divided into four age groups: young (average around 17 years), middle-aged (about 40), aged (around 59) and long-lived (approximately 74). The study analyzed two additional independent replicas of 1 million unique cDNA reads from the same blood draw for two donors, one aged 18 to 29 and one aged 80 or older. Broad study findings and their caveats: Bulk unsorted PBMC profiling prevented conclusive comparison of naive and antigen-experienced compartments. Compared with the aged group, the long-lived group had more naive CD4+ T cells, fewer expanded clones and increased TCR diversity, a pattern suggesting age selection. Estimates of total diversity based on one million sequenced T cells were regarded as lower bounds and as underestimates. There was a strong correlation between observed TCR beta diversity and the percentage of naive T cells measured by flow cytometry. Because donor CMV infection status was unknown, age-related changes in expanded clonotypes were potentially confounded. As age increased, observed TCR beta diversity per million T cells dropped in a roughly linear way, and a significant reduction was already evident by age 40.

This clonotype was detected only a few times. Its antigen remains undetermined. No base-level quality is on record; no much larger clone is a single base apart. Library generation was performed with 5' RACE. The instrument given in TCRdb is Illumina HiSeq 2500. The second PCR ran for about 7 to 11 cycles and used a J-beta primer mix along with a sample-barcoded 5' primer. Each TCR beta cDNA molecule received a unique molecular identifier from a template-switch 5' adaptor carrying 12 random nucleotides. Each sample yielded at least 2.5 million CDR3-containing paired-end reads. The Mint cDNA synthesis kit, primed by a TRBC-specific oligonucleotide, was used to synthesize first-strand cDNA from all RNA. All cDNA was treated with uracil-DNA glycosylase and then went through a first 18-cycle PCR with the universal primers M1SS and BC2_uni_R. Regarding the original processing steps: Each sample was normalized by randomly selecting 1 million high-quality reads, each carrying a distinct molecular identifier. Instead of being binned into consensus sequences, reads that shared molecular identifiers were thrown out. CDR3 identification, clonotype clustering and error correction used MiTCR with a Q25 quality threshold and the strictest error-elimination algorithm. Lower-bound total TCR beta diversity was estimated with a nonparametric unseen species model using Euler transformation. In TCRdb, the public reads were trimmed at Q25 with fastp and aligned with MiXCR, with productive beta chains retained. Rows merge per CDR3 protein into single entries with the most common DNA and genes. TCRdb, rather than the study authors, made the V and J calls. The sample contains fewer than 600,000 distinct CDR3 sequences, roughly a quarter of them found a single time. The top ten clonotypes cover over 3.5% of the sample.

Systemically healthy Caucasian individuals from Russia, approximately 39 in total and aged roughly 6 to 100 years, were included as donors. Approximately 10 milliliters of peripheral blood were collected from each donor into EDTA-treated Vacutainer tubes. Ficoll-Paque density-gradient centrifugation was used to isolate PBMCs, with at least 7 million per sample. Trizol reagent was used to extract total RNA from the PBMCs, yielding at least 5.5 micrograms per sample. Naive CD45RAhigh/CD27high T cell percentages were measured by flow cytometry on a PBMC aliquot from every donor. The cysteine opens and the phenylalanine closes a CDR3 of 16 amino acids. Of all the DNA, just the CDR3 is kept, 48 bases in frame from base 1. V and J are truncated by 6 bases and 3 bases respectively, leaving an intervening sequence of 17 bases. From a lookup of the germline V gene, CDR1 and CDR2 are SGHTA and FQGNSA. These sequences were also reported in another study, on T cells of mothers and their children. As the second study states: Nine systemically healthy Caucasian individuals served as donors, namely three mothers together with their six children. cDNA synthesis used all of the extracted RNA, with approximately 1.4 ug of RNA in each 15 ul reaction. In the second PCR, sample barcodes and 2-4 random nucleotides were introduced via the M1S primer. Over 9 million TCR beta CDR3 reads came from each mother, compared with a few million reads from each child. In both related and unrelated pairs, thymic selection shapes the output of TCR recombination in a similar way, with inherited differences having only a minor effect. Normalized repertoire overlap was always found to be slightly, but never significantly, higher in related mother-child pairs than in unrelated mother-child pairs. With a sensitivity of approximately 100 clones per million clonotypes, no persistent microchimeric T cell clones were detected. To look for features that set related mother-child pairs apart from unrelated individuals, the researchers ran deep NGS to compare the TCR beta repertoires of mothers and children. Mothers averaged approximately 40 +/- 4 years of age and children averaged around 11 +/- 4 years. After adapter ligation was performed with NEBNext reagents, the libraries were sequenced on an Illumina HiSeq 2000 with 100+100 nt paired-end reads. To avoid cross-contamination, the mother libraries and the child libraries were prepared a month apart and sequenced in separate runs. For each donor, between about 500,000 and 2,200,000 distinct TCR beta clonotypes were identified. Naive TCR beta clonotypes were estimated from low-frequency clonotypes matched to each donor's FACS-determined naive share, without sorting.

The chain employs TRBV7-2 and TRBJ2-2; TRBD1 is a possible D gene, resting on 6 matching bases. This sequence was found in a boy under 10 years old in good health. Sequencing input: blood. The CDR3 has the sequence CASSSSQGWDTGELFF. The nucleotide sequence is TGTGCCAGCAGTTCCTCACAGGGATGGGACACCGGGGAGCTGTTTTTT.